Following are 9 T cell receptor beta chains from one sample sequenced in a study of cytomegalovirus exposure and HLA in healthy donors. PCR employed 60 Vbeta and 13 Jbeta primers. The method was immunoSEQ multiplex PCR; TCRdb's version includes in-frame clones alone and lacks a portion of them. Of roughly 100,000 clones listed, around three quarters are singletons. The specimen was PBMCs. These receptors were obtained from a man over 45 in good health and CMV-seropositive.

This clone was observed a handful of times. The chain has TRBV5-6 and TRBJ2-5; D uncertain. Trimming cost V 2 bases and J 1 base, with 9 bases left between them. The CDR3 is 14 residues long. Per germline, CDR1 SGHDT and CDR2 YYEEEE. The CDR3 DNA follows: TGTGCCAGCAGCTTCGTAGACTTCCAAGAGACCCAGTACTTC. It yields the protein CASSFVDFQETQYF.

The rearrangement joins TRBV4-1 to TRBJ2-1, with 13 bases fitting TRBD2. CDR1 is MGHRA, CDR2 YSYEKL, per germline. V dropped 8 bases and J dropped 9; count of bases not matched to a gene: 13. The CDR3 has 16 amino acids. CDR3 residues: CASAHLRTSGRSEQFF. CDR3 nucleotides: TGCGCCAGCGCTCACCTCCGGACTAGCGGGAGAAGTGAGCAGTTCTTC.

CDR3 DNA: TGTGCCAGCAGCCCGACATTAGGTGGACAGGGCACCGGGGAGCTGTTTTTT. Its protein is CASSPTLGGQGTGELFF. The V call is TRBV4-2, the J call TRBJ2-2; 8 bases map to TRBD1. Germline CDR1 LGHNA, CDR2 YNFKEQ. This CDR3 region has 17 residues. Trimming took 4 bases from V and 4 from J; bases not matched to a gene: 11.

The chain couples TRBV6-1 to TRBJ2-3; 8 nucleotides agree with TRBD1. The CDR3 runs to 14 residues. Unmatched junction bases numbered 1, after V lost 3 bases and J lost 2 bases. The germline V gene has CDR1 MNHNS and CDR2 SASEGT. The CDR3 here is CASSDRGPTDTQYF. The CDR3, as DNA: TGTGCCAGCAGTGACAGGGGGCCCACAGATACGCAGTATTTT.

This clone was seen more than once but under ten times. The chain links TRBV13 to TRBJ1-1; weak D call: TRBD1 (5 bases). Germline CDR1 is PRHDT and CDR2 is FYEKMQ (reference sequence). Trimming shortened V by 0 bases and J by 3 bases, and 11 bases separated the two germline ends. This CDR3 has 15 amino acids. CDR3 in DNA: TGTGCCAGCAGCTTAGGCCAGGGCAGGGACACTGAAGCTTTCTTT. Translating gives CASSLGQGRDTEAFF.

In this sample, this clone turned up once. J is TRBJ2-5 and V is TRBV4-1, with 7 bases lining up with TRBD1. The CDR3 extends over 15 amino acids. V was pared by 0 bases and J by 2 bases, with 3 bases of the junction left unmatched. Germline V gene lookup returns CDR1 MGHRA and CDR2 YSYEKL. The CDR3 DNA reads TGCGCCAGCAGCCAAGATAGGGGGCAGCAAGAGACCCAGTACTTC. Translating it yields CASSQDRGQQETQYF.

The chain combines TRBV18 with TRBJ1-5; 8 bases agree with TRBD1. Losses at the gene ends were 5 bases for V and 4 bases for J; bases not matched to a gene: 4. The germline V gene has CDR1 KGHSH and CDR2 LQKENI. This CDR3 contains 14 residues. For the CDR3, the DNA is TGTGCCAGCTCAGCGACAGGGGAGAATCAGCCCCAGCATTTT. It codes for CASSATGENQPQHF.

The genes are TRBV2 and TRBJ2-7, with a possible D match to TRBD1 (6 bases). CDR1 and CDR2 from the germline V gene are SNHLY and FYNNEI. V gave up 10 bases and J gave up 0 bases, with 16 bases separating them. The CDR3 extends over 14 amino acids. The CDR3 loop reads CATRQAESSYEQYF. The CDR3 nucleotides read TGTGCCACTAGACAGGCTGAAAGCTCCTACGAGCAGTACTTC. Full variable domain (missing parts from reference TRBV2 and TRBJ2-7): EPEVTQTPSHQVTQMGQEVILRCVPISNHLYFYWYRQILGQKVEFLVSFYNNEISEKSEIFDDQFSVERPDGSNFTLKIRSTKLEDSAMYFCATRQAESSYEQYFGPGTRLTVT.

The chain recombines TRBV2 with TRBJ2-5; D may be TRBD1 (5 bases). The CDR3 sequence is 12 residues long. V was pared by 7 bases and J by 0 bases, with 6 bases between. Germline V CDR1 and CDR2: SNHLY, FYNNEI. CDR3: CASNRYQETQYF. The CDR3 DNA reads TGTGCCAGCAACAGGTACCAAGAGACCCAGTACTTC. Supplemented by reference TRBV2 and TRBJ2-5, the full variable domain reads EPEVTQTPSHQVTQMGQEVILRCVPISNHLYFYWYRQILGQKVEFLVSFYNNEISEKSEIFDDQFSVERPDGSNFTLKIRSTKLEDSAMYFCASNRYQETQYFGPGTRLLVL.